The 2 T cell receptor beta chains listed next were all sequenced from one sample in a study of tumor-infiltrating lymphocytes in primary liver carcinoma. Co-extraction of RNA and DNA was performed on about 20-32 mg of unsorted bulk tissue. From 500 to 600 ng of total RNA, TCR beta-specific cDNA was reverse-transcribed using a constant-region primer. Researchers made the TCR beta libraries by running three nested multiplex PCR rounds with slightly modified ARM-PCR. TRBV1-TRBV30 forward and Cbeta reverse primers drove the first two roughly 10-cycle rounds. TCRdb itself ran the multiplex PCR reads through MiXCR, one entry per CDR3 protein. Of 85,000 to 100,000 distinct CDR3 sequences listed, approximately 72% are singletons. Sequencing used tumor-adjacent normal liver tissue. Receptors originate from a man in his forties with primary liver carcinoma and hepatitis B virus infection.

A word on this clonotype: A read error may explain this, as a much larger clone is one base away. The genes are TRBV6-2 or TRBV6-3 and TRBJ2-3; TRBD1 is a possible D gene (5 bases). With 6 bases removed from V and 2 bases from J, the gap between germline ends came to 15 bases. Germline values: CDR1 MNHEY, CDR2 SVGEGT. The CDR3 covers 15 residues. The CDR3 loop reads CASSKDMTYTDTQYF. CDR3 sequence (DNA): TGTGCCAGCAGCAAGGACATGACCTACACAGATACGCAGTATTTT.

Concerning this clonotype itself: This could be a read error, since a much larger clone is one nucleotide away. The chain recombines TRBV10-2 with TRBJ1-3; TRBD1 might be the D (5 bases). CDR1 and CDR2 from the germline V gene are WSHSY and SAAADI. CDR3 length: 15 amino acids. The V and J ends lost 8 bases and 0 bases respectively, with 14 bases between them. This CDR3 is CASVPGVNSGNTIYF. The CDR3 nucleotides are TGCGCCAGCGTGCCGGGGGTAAACTCTGGAAACACCATATATTTT.